The T cell receptor beta chain described here comes from a study of T cell responses to AZD1222 COVID-19 vaccine. The V gene lost 4 bases and the J gene lost 3 bases, with 7 bases spanning the gap. The CDR3 loop spans 12 amino acids. CDR1 is GTSNPN and CDR2 is SVGIG in the germline V gene (reference sequence). Findings and limits, study-wide: Per reports, nearly half of all spike-specific TCRs target regions that are unmutated in variants. The repertoires were collected only after the peak T cell response. Donor demographics were predominantly white British with a female majority; clonal diversity may be underestimated. Seropositivity was recorded at baseline in only 6 or 7 AZD1222 recipients.

Concerning this clone itself: The antigen remains unidentified.

Method: immunoSEQ multiplex PCR; TCRdb's copy keeps in-frame clones and lacks some. This sample has some 170,000 clones, with roughly 91% found just once. The material sequenced was peripheral blood, taken on day 0 of AZD1222 vaccination. The clonotype originates from an adult in good health. The V and J genes are TRBV30 and TRBJ1-3, with no clear D. The CDR3 coding sequence is TGTGCCTGGACAGGTCGTGGAAACACCATATATTTT. This encodes CAWTGRGNTIYF.